This T cell receptor (beta chain) is drawn from a study of cytomegalovirus exposure and HLA in healthy donors. In the case of this clone: Its cognate antigen is unknown.

V lost 4 bases to trimming and J lost 6 bases, with 16 bases between them. Germline CDR1 and CDR2: SGHAT and FQNNGV. The CDR3 has 14 residues. Amplification used 60 Vbeta primers and 13 Jbeta primers. Per the original methods: About 88 million unique TCR beta chains, approximately 11 million of them shared, were counted by a later analysis. Using immunoSEQ multiplex PCR, the repertoire was profiled, and TCRdb retains in-frame clones only, with some absent. The D gene and trimming were derived from the DNA, and the V and J assignments and clone size from that table. Altogether roughly 170,000 clones are present, approximately 82% being singletons, with the ten largest covering around 2.4%. Study findings and constraints: Immune exposure data for these donors was limited to CMV serostatus.

Source material: PBMCs. This sequence was found in a woman younger than 45 in good health and CMV-seronegative. The chain has TRBV11-2 and TRBJ2-7; a weak D match, TRBD2 (7 bases). CDR3 nucleotides: TGTGCCAGCAGCTCGCTCAGGGGAGGGCGCGAGCAGTACTTC. Translating gives CASSSLRGGREQYF.